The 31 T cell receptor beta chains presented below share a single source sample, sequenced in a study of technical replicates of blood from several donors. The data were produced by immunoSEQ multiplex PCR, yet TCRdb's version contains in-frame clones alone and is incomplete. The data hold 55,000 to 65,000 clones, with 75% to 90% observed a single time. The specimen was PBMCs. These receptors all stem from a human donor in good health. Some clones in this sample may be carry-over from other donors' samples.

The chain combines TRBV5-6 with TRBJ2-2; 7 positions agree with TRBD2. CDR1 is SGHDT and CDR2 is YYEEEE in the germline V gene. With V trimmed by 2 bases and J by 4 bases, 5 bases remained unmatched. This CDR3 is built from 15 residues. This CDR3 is CASSFAGRTTGELFF. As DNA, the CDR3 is TGTGCCAGCAGCTTTGCCGGGAGGACCACCGGGGAGCTGTTTTTT.

This chain's CDR3 is CASSQGGTGGNTQYF. In DNA form, the CDR3 reads TGCGCCAGCAGCCAAGGCGGGACAGGGGGAAATACGCAGTATTTT. The chain couples TRBV4-1 to TRBJ2-3; 11 bases line up with TRBD1. The V segment lost 1 base and the J segment 7 bases; nucleotides outside the gene matches: 4. CDR1 and CDR2 (germline): MGHRA, YSYEKL. The CDR3 has 15 amino acids.

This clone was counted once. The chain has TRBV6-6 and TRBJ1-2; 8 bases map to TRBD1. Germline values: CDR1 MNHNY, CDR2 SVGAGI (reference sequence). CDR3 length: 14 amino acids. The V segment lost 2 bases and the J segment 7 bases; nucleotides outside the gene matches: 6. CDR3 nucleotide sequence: TGTGCCAGCAGTTACCCTCAGGGGGCTGGTGGCTACACCTTC. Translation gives CASSYPQGAGGYTF.

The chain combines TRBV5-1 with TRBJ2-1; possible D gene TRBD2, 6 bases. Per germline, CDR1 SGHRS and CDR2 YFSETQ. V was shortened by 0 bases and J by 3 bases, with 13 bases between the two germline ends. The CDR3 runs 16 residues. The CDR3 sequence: CASSLAPREIYNEQFF. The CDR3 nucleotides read TGCGCCAGCAGCTTGGCCCCCCGGGAGATCTACAATGAGCAGTTCTTC.

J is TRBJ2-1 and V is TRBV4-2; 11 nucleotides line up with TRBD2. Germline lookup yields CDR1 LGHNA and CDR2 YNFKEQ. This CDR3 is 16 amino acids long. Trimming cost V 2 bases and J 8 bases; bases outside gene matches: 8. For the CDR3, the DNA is TGTGCCAGCAGCCAAATGGGAACTAGCGGGAGATATGAGCAGTTCTTC. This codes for CASSQMGTSGRYEQFF.

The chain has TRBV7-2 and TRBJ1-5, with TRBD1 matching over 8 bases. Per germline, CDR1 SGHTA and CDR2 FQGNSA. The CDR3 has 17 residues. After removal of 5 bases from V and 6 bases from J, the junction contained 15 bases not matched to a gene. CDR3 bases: TGTGCCAGCAGCCTACCCGGGGCCCGGGACAGGACTCAGCCCCAGCATTTT. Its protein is CASSLPGARDRTQPQHF.

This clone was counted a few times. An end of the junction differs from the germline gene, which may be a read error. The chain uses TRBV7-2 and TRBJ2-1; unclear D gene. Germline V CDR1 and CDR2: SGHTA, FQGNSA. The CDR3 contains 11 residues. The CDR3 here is CASSSFNEQFF. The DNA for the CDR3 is TGTGCCAGCAGCTCCTTCAATGAGCAGTTCTTC. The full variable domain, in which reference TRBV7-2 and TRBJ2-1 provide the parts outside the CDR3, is GAGVSQSPSNKVTEKGKDVELRCDPISGHTALYWYRQSLGQGLEFLIYFQGNSAPDKSGLPSDRFSAERTGGSVSTLTIQRTQQEDSAVYLCASSSFNEQFFGPGTRLTVL.

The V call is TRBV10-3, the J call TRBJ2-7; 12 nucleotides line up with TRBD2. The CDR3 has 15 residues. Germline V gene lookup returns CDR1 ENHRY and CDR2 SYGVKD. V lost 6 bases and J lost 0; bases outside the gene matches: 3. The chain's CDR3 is CAIRETSGSSYEQYF. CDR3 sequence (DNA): TGTGCCATCAGGGAGACTAGCGGGAGCTCCTACGAGCAGTACTTC.

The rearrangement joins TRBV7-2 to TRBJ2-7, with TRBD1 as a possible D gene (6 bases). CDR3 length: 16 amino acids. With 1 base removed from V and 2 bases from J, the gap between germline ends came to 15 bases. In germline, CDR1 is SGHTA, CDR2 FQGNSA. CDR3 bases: TGTGCCAGCAGCTTAGAGGGGGACCCGATGGCCTACGAGCAGTACTTC. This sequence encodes CASSLEGDPMAYEQYF.

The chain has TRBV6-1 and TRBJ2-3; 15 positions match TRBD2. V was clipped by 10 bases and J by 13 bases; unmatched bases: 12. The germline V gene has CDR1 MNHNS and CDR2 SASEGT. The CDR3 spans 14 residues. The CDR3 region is CATTLRTSGGGKYF. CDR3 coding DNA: TGTGCCACGACTCTGAGGACTAGCGGGGGGGGGAAGTATTTT.

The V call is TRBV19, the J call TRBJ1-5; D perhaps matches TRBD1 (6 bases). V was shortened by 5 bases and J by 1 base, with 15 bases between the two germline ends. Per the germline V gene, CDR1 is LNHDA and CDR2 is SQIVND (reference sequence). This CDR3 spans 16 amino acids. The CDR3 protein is CASSPWTEMSNQPQHF. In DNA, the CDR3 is TGTGCCAGTAGTCCTTGGACAGAGATGAGCAATCAGCCCCAGCATTTT.

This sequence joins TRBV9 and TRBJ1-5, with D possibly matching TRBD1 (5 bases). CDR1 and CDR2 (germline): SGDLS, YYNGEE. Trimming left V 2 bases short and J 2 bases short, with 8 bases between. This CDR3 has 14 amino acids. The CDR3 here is CASSVGGGNQPQHF. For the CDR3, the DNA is TGTGCCAGCAGCGTGGGAGGGGGCAATCAGCCCCAGCATTTT.

The CDR3 protein is CASSLSAGVHGYTF. The CDR3 DNA follows: TGTGCCAGCAGTTTATCGGCCGGGGTACATGGCTACACCTTC. This chain joins TRBV27 and TRBJ1-2; D is unresolved. This CDR3 is 14 amino acids long. V lost 0 bases and J lost 6, with 11 bases in between. Per the germline V gene, CDR1 is MNHEY and CDR2 is SMNVEV (reference sequence).

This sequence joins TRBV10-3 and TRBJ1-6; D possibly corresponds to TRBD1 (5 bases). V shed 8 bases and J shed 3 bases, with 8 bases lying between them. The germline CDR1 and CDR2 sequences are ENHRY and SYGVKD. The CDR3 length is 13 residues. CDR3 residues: CAISGGYNSPLHF. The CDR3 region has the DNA TGTGCCATCTCGGGGGGCTATAATTCACCCCTCCACTTT.

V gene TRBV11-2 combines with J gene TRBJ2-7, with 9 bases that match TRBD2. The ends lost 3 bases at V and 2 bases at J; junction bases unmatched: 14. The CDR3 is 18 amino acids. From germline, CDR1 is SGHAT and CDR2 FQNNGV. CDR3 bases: TGTGCCAGCAGCTTTGTCGGTAGCGGGAGAGCGAGGCCCTACGAGCAGTACTTC. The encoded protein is CASSFVGSGRARPYEQYF.

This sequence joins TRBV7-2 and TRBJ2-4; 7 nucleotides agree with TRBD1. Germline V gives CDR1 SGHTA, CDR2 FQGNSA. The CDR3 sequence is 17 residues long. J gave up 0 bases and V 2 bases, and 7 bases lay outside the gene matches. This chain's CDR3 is CASSLRTGNLAKNIQYF. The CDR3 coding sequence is TGTGCCAGCAGCTTACGGACAGGAAACCTAGCCAAAAACATTCAGTACTTC.

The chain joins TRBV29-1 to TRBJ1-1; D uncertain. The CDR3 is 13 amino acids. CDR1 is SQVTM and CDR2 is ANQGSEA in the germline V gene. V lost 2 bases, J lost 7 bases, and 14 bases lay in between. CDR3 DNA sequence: TGCAGCGTTGAATCTTCCACACGCGGTGAAGCTTTCTTT. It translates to CSVESSTRGEAFF.

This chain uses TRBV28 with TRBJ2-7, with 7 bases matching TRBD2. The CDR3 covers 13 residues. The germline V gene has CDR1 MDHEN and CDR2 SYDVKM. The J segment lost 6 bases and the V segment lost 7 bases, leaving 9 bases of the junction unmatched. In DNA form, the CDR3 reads TGTGCCAGCAACCCCGGGGGAGGGCTCGAGCAGTACTTC. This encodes CASNPGGGLEQYF.

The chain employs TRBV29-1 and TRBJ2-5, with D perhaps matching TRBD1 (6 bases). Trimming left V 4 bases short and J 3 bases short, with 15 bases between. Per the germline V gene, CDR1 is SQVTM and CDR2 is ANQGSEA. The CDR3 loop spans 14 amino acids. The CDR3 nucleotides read TGCAGCGTTGCAGGGGTCGGCAGGGAAGAGACCCAGTACTTC. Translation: CSVAGVGREETQYF.

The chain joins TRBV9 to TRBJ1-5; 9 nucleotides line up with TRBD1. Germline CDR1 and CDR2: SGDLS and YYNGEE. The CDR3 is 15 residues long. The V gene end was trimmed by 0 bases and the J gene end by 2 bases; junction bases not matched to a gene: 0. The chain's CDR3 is CASSVGTGGNQPQHF. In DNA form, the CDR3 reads TGTGCCAGCAGCGTAGGGACAGGGGGCAATCAGCCCCAGCATTTT. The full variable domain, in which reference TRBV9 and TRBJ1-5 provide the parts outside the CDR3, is DSGVTQTPKHLITATGQRVTLRCSPRSGDLSVYWYQQSLDQGLQFLIQYYNGEERAKGNILERFSAQQFPDLHSELNLSSLELGDSALYFCASSVGTGGNQPQHFGDGTRLSIL.

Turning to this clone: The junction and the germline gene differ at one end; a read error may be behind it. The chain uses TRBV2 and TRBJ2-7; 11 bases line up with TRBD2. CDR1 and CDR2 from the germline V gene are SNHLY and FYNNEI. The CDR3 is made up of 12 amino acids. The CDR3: CASSESSGGWNF. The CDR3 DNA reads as TGTGCCAGCAGTGAATCTAGCGGGGGGTGGAACTTC.

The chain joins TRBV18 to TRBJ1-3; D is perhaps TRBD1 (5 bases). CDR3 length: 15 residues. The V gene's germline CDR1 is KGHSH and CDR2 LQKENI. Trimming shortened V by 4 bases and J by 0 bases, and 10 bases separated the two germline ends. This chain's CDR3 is CASSRTRDSGNTIYF. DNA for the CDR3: TGTGCCAGCTCACGAACCAGGGACTCTGGAAACACCATATATTTT.

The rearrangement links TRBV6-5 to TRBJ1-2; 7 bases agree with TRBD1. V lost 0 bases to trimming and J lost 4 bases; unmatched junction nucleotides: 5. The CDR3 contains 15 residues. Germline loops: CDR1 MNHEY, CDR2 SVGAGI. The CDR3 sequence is CASSYSTGLFYGYTF. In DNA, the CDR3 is TGTGCCAGCAGTTACTCGACAGGGCTCTTCTATGGCTACACCTTC.

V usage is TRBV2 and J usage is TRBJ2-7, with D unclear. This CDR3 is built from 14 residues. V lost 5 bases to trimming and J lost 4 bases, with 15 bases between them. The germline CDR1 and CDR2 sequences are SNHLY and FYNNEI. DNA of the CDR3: TGTGCCAGCAGTTCCTTATGGGCTGGATACGAGCAGTACTTC. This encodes CASSSLWAGYEQYF.

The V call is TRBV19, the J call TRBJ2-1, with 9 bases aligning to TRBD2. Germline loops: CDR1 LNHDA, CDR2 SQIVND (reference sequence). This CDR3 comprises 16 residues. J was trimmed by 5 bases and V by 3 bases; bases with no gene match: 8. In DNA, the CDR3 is TGTGCCAGTAGTATTCGGCGGGAGGGGATCAACAATGAGCAGTTCTTC. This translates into CASSIRREGINNEQFF.

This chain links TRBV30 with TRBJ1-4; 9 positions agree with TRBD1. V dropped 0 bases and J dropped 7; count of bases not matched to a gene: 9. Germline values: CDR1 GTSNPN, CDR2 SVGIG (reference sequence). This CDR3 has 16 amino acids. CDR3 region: CAWSVPGQGGAEKLFF. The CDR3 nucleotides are TGTGCCTGGAGTGTCCCGGGACAGGGAGGGGCTGAAAAACTGTTTTTT.

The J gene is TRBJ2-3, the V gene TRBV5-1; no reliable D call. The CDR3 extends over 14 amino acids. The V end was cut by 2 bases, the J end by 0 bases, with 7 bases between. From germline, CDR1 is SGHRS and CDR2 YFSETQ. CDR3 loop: CASSLQTSTDTQYF. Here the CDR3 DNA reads TGCGCCAGCAGCTTACAAACCAGCACAGATACGCAGTATTTT.

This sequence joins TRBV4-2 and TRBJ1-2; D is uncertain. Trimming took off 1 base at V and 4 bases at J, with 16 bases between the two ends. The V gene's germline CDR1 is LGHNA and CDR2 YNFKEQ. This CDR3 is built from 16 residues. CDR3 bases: TGTGCCAGCAGCCAAGGCGGGATGGAAGAGGCCTATGGCTACACCTTC. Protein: CASSQGGMEEAYGYTF.

This CDR3 reads CASSDGQVRSGNTIYF. The CDR3 DNA is TGTGCCAGTAGTGATGGACAGGTCCGCTCTGGAAACACCATATATTTT. The rearrangement links TRBV19 to TRBJ1-3; 7 bases are shared with TRBD1. With V trimmed by 5 bases and J by 0 bases, 7 bases remained unmatched. The CDR3 has 16 residues. Germline CDR1 LNHDA, CDR2 SQIVND (reference sequence). The variable domain in full, completed from reference TRBV19 and TRBJ1-3, reads DGGITQSPKYLFRKEGQNVTLSCEQNLNHDAMYWYRQDPGQGLRLIYYSQIVNDFQKGDIAEGYSVSREKKESFPLTVTSAQKNPTAFYLCASSDGQVRSGNTIYFGEGSWLTVV.

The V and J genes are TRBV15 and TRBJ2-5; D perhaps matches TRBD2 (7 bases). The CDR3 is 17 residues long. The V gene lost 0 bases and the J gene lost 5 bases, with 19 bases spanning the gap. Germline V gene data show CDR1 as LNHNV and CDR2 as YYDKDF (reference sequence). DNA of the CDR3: TGTGCCACCAGCAGAGAACAGGGACTACCCCGTCTGGAGACCCAGTACTTC. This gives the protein CATSREQGLPRLETQYF.

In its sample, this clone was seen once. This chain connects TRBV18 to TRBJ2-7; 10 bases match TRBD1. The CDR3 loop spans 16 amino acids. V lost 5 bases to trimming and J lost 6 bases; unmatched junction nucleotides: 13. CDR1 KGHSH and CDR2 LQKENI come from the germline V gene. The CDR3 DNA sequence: TGTGCCAGCTCAGCAGAACCGGGACAGGGGAAGCGCGAGCAGTACTTC. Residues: CASSAEPGQGKREQYF. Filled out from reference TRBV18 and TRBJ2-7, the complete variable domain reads NAGVMQNPRHLVRRRGQEARLRCSPMKGHSHVYWYRQLPEEGLKFMVYLQKENIIDESGMPKERFSAEFPKEGPSILRIQQVVRGDSAAYFCASSAEPGQGKREQYFGPGTRLTVT.